Included here is one T cell receptor beta chain sequence, with context. The record originates from a study of cytomegalovirus exposure and HLA in healthy donors. The PCR made use of 60 Vbeta and 13 Jbeta primers. The repertoire was sequenced with immunoSEQ multiplex PCR; TCRdb's copy has only in-frame clones and lacks some. The profile covers about 82,000 clones, with less than 85% appearing a single time and around 15% taken by the ten largest. Sequenced sample: PBMCs. The TCR was taken from a human donor in good health.

This CDR3 is CASSVGAGQGIGETQYF. The DNA of the CDR3 is TGTGCCAGCAGCGTAGGGGCGGGACAGGGGATCGGGGAGACCCAGTACTTC. The chain joins TRBV9 to TRBJ2-5; 10 nucleotides match TRBD1. Germline V gene sequence: CDR1 SGDLS, CDR2 YYNGEE. Trimming removed 0 bases from V and 5 bases from J; junction bases left unmatched: 10. The length of the CDR3 is 17 residues.